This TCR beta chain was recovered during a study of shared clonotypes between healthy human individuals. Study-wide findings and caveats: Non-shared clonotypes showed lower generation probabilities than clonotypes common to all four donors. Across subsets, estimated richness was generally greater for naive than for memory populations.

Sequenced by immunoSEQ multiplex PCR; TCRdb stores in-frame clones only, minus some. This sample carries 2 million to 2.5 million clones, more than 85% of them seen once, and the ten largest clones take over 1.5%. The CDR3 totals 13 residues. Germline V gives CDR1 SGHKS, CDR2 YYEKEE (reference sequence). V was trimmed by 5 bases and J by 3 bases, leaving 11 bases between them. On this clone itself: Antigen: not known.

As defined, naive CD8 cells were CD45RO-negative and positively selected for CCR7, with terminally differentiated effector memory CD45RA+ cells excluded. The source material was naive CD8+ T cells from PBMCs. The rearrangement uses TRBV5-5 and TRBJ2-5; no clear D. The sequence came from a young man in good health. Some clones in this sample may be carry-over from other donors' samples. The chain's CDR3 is CASRLAREETQYF. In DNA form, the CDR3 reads TGTGCCAGCAGGCTGGCCAGAGAAGAGACCCAGTACTTC.